These 23 T cell receptor beta chains were sequenced from one sample in a study of blood T cells in healthy people across ages. The use of a sample-barcoded 5' primer and a J-beta primer mix characterized a second PCR of roughly 6 to 11 cycles. TCRdb re-derived calls from the 5' RACE reads in MiXCR, one entry per CDR3 protein. This sample has 1.5 million or so distinct CDR3 sequences, with around two fifths found just once. Sequencing was carried out using blood. These receptor sequences come from a woman aged 18-30 years in good health.

There are a few counts of this clonotype. The V gene is TRBV25-1, the J gene TRBJ1-1; the D gene is possibly TRBD1 (6 bases). CDR1 and CDR2 from the germline V gene are MGHDK and SYGVNS. The CDR3 spans 14 residues. Trimming left V 3 bases short and J 5 bases short, with 13 bases between. This CDR3 is CASSEDRLVTEAFF. The CDR3, as DNA: TGTGCCAGCAGTGAGGACAGATTGGTGACTGAAGCTTTCTTT. The complete variable domain, with remaining parts taken from reference TRBV25-1 and TRBJ1-1, reads EADIYQTPRYLVIGTGKKITLECSQTMGHDKMYWYQQDPGMELHLIHYSYGVNSTEKGDLSSESTVSRIRTEHFPLTLESARPSHTSQYLCASSEDRLVTEAFFGQGTRLTVV.

This chain joins TRBV6-6 and TRBJ2-5; TRBD2 matches 12 bases. CDR1 and CDR2 from the germline V gene are MNHNY and SVGAGI (reference sequence). The V gene end was trimmed by 8 bases and the J gene end by 4 bases; junction bases not matched to a gene: 5. The CDR3 has 14 amino acids. CDR3 DNA: TGTGCCAGCCTGTCGACTAGCGGGGGAGAGACCCAGTACTTC. Its protein product is CASLSTSGGETQYF.

The chain has TRBV20-1 and TRBJ1-5; 10 bases are shared with TRBD1. The germline V gene encodes CDR1 DFQATT and CDR2 SNEGSKA (reference sequence). CDR3 length: 18 residues. J gave up 2 bases and V 0 bases, and 10 bases lay outside the gene matches. For the CDR3, the DNA is TGCAGTGCTAGAGACCTGAGACAGGGGGCGATGGGCAATCAGCCCCAGCATTTT. Residues: CSARDLRQGAMGNQPQHF.

The CDR3 DNA reads TGTGCCAGCAGCTTAGCTGGGGGACAGGGCCGAGGCTACACCTTC. Amino acid sequence: CASSLAGGQGRGYTF. The genes are TRBV7-2 and TRBJ1-2; TRBD1 agrees at 9 bases. This CDR3 is built from 15 residues. V trimming: 0 bases; J trimming: 8 bases; junction bases outside the gene matches: 7. CDR1 is SGHTA, CDR2 FQGNSA, per germline.

The rearrangement joins TRBV4-1 to TRBJ1-5; D is unresolved. This CDR3 region has 15 residues. Deletions cut 10 bases from V and 0 bases from J, with 16 bases between. Per the germline V gene, CDR1 is MGHRA and CDR2 is YSYEKL. The CDR3 spells CATTGGDYSNQPQHF. In DNA, the CDR3 is TGCGCCACCACCGGTGGGGATTATAGCAATCAGCCCCAGCATTTT.

This clonotype showed up just a few times. The chain joins TRBV7-2 to TRBJ1-1; D is possibly TRBD1 (6 bases). This CDR3 contains 14 residues. V was cut by 1 base and J by 5 bases, with 11 bases left in between. The V gene's germline CDR1 is SGHTA and CDR2 FQGNSA. CDR3 protein: CASSLEGGETEAFF. The CDR3, as DNA: TGTGCCAGCAGCTTAGAGGGGGGGGAAACTGAAGCTTTCTTT.

This clonotype turned up a few times. A much larger clone differs by one base, so this may be a read error. The rearrangement joins TRBV12-3 or TRBV12-4 to TRBJ2-1; 10 bases fit TRBD2. The CDR3 loop spans 14 amino acids. CDR3 nucleotides: TGTGCCAGCAGTCTAGCGGGGGCCCAAGAGACCCAGTTCTTC. This encodes CASSLAGAQETQFF.

The table lists this clonotype with a few counts. The J gene is TRBJ2-7, the V gene TRBV12-3 or TRBV12-4; 9 bases agree with TRBD2. The V and J ends lost 6 bases and 4 bases, in that order; junction bases with no gene match: 7. This CDR3 is 14 amino acids long. The CDR3 DNA sequence: TGTGCCAGCAGATCAGCGGGAGGAGGTTACGAGCAGTACTTC. Translating gives CASRSAGGGYEQYF.

The gene calls are TRBV3-1 and TRBJ2-5; D is perhaps TRBD2 (5 bases). V was pared by 0 bases and J by 5 bases, with 19 bases between. Germline V CDR1 and CDR2: LGHDT, YNNKEL (reference sequence). This CDR3 is built from 17 residues. This CDR3 reads CASSQDLIRKQRETQYF. The DNA for the CDR3 is TGTGCCAGCAGCCAAGACCTGATACGGAAGCAGCGGGAGACCCAGTACTTC.

This clonotype has just one count. The gene calls are TRBV5-1 and TRBJ2-1; 9 bases line up with TRBD2. Germline CDR1 SGHRS, CDR2 YFSETQ. The CDR3 runs 16 residues. V lost 5 bases to trimming and J lost 0 bases; unmatched junction nucleotides: 6. The CDR3 protein is CASRVGSGSSYNEQFF. The CDR3 nucleotides are TGCGCCAGCAGAGTGGGTAGCGGGAGCTCCTACAATGAGCAGTTCTTC. The whole variable domain, filled in from reference TRBV5-1 and TRBJ2-1, reads KAGVTQTPRYLIKTRGQQVTLSCSPISGHRSVSWYQQTPGQGLQFLFEYFSETQRNKGNFPGRFSGRQFSNSRSEMNVSTLELGDSALYLCASRVGSGSSYNEQFFGPGTRLTVL.

Note on this clonotype: Because it lacks the conserved phenylalanine or tryptophan at the end, this CDR3 is likely a read error. This sequence joins TRBV6-4 and TRBJ2-3, with TRBD2 as a possible D gene (6 bases). The germline V gene has CDR1 MRHNA and CDR2 SNTAGT. Trimming left V 6 bases short and J 0 bases short, with 13 bases between. The CDR3 is 15 residues long. The CDR3 DNA sequence: TGTGCCAGCAGCTTAGGAGGGGCGAGCACAGATACGCAGTATATT. It specifies CASSLGGASTDTQYI.

This clonotype was seen a handful of times. The CDR3 sequence is CASSQGRARVLALEQETQYF. The CDR3 DNA sequence: TGTGCCAGCAGCCAAGGGCGGGCTCGGGTACTAGCCTTGGAACAAGAGACCCAGTACTTC. The rearrangement uses TRBV14 and TRBJ2-5, with a possible D match to TRBD2 (6 bases). Between the trimmed V and J ends, which lost 1 base and 2 bases, there was a span of 26 bases. CDR3 size: 20 residues. Germline V gene data show CDR1 as SGHDN and CDR2 as FVKESK.

The rearrangement joins TRBV2 to TRBJ2-1; 14 nucleotides line up with TRBD2. CDR3 length: 14 residues. J was trimmed by 9 bases and V by 7 bases; bases with no gene match: 5. Germline CDR1 and CDR2: SNHLY and FYNNEI. The CDR3 coding sequence is TGTGCCAGCATTGGGACTAGCGGGAGTGGTGAGCAGTTCTTC. Translated, it gives CASIGTSGSGEQFF.

This clonotype was observed a handful of times. This CDR3 is CSARDLGAGQETQYF. The CDR3 coding sequence is TGCAGTGCTAGAGATTTGGGAGCGGGGCAAGAGACCCAGTACTTC. The chain uses TRBV20-1 and TRBJ2-5; the match to TRBD2 covers 7 bases. The germline V gene has CDR1 DFQATT and CDR2 SNEGSKA (reference sequence). The CDR3 is 15 amino acids. Germline trimming cut 0 bases from V and 2 bases from J; bases unmatched to any gene: 6.

V gene TRBV20-1 combines with J gene TRBJ2-2; the match to TRBD2 covers 9 bases. CDR3 size: 14 residues. With 6 bases clipped from V and 4 bases from J, the junction kept 6 bases outside the gene matches. Germline CDR1 reads DFQATT; CDR2 reads SNEGSKA (reference sequence). For the CDR3, the DNA is TGCAGTGCCGGGGGACTAGCAGGCACCGGGGAGCTGTTTTTT. It translates to CSAGGLAGTGELFF.

V and J are TRBV11-2 and TRBJ2-5, with no clear D. The CDR3 sequence is 13 residues long. V shed 3 bases and J shed 4 bases, with 9 bases lying between them. Germline V gene lookup returns CDR1 SGHAT and CDR2 FQNNGV. The CDR3 region has the DNA TGTGCCAGCAGCTTCCTACGTCGAGAGACCCAGTACTTC. Protein: CASSFLRRETQYF.

The chain combines TRBV7-9 with TRBJ2-7; 10 bases map to TRBD2. The DNA end favors TRBJ2-5, so the J call may be wrong. The CDR3 runs 15 residues. Germline lookup yields CDR1 SEHNR and CDR2 FQNEAQ (reference sequence). Here the CDR3 reads CASSFLASGGETQYF. CDR3 in DNA: TGTGCCAGCAGCTTTTTGGCTAGCGGGGGCGAGACCCAGTACTTC.

The rearrangement joins TRBV10-3 to TRBJ1-5; TRBD1 might be the D (5 bases). V lost 3 bases and J 0 bases, leaving 21 bases between the germline ends. The CDR3 spans 19 residues. In germline, CDR1 is ENHRY, CDR2 SYGVKD. The CDR3 DNA reads TGTGCCATCAGTGACCCGACAGCCAGTCTAGTTTCTAGCAATCAGCCCCAGCATTTT. This translates into CAISDPTASLVSSNQPQHF.

CDR3 sequence: CSAGWGITQYF. The CDR3 coding sequence is TGCAGTGCAGGCTGGGGGATTACGCAGTATTTT. The chain joins TRBV20-1 to TRBJ2-3; D is tentatively TRBD1 or TRBD2 (5 bases each). V lost 6 bases and J 8 bases, leaving 12 bases between the germline ends. The CDR3 has 11 residues. The V gene's germline CDR1 is DFQATT and CDR2 SNEGSKA (reference sequence).

This clonotype was picked up a small number of times. This rearrangement joins TRBV20-1 to TRBJ2-7; TRBD2 might be the D (5 bases). Trimming took 2 bases from V and 7 from J, leaving 12 bases between them. Germline CDR1 and CDR2: DFQATT and SNEGSKA (reference sequence). The CDR3 length is 12 residues. CDR3 in amino acids: CSARTSVDEQYF. CDR3 nucleotide sequence: TGCAGTGCTAGAACTAGTGTTGATGAGCAGTACTTC.

The DNA for the CDR3 is TGTGCCACCAGCAGAGATAACGGGGCCACTGAAGCTTTCTTT. Its protein product is CATSRDNGATEAFF. The rearrangement uses TRBV15 and TRBJ1-1, with D maybe TRBD1 (5 bases). This CDR3 has 14 amino acids. CDR1 LNHNV and CDR2 YYDKDF come from the germline V gene (reference sequence). Trimming stripped 0 bases from V and 4 bases from J, with 9 bases between. Variable domain in full (rest from reference TRBV15 and TRBJ1-1): DAMVIQNPRYQVTQFGKPVTLSCSQTLNHNVMYWYQQKSSQAPKLLFHYYDKDFNNEADTPDNFQSRRPNTSFCFLDIRSPGLGDTAMYLCATSRDNGATEAFFGQGTRLTVV.

This clonotype was detected only a few times. This rearrangement joins TRBV7-3 to TRBJ2-3; 11 positions match TRBD2. After removal of 6 bases from V and 4 bases from J, the junction contained 6 bases not matched to a gene. Germline V CDR1 and CDR2: SGHTA, FQGTGA. The CDR3 is 15 residues long. The CDR3 DNA follows: TGTGCCAGCAGGAGGACTAGCGGGCAACCAGATACGCAGTATTTT. It specifies CASRRTSGQPDTQYF.

This CDR3 is CASSQLGTQETQYF. DNA of the CDR3: TGTGCCAGCAGCCAATTAGGGACCCAAGAGACCCAGTACTTC. J is TRBJ2-5 and V is TRBV3-1, with D perhaps being TRBD1 or TRBD2 (5 bases each). V lost 2 bases to trimming and J lost 1 base, with 8 bases between them. The CDR3 extends over 14 amino acids. Germline lookup yields CDR1 LGHDT and CDR2 YNNKEL (reference sequence).